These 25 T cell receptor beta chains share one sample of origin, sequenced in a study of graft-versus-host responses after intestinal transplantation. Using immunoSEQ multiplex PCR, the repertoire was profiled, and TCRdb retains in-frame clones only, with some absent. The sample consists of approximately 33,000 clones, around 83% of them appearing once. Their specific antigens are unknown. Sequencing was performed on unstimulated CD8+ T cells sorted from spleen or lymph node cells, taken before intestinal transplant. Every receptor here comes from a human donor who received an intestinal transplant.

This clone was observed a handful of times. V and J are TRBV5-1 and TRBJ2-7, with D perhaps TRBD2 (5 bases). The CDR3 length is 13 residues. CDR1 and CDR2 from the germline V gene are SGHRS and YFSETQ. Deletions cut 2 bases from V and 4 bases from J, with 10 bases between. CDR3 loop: CASSLARGYEQYF. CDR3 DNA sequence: TGCGCCAGCAGCTTAGCCAGAGGGTACGAGCAGTACTTC.

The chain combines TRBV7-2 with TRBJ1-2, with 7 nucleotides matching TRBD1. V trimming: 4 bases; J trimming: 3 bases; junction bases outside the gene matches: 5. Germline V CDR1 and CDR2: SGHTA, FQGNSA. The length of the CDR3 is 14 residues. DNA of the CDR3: TGTGCCAGCAGCTGGGGACAGCCCCACTATGGCTACACCTTC. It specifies CASSWGQPHYGYTF.

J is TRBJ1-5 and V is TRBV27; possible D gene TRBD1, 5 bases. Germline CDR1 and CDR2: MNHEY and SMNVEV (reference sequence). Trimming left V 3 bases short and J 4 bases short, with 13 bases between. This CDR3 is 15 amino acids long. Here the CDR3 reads CASSLVKQGNQPQHF. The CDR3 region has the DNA TGTGCCAGCAGTTTGGTGAAGCAGGGTAATCAGCCCCAGCATTTT.

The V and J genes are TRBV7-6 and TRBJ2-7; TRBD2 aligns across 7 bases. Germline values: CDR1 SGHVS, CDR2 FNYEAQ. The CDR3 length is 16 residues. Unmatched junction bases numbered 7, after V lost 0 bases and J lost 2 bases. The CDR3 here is CASSLARGTTAYEQYF. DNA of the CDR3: TGTGCCAGCAGCTTAGCGCGGGGGACCACCGCCTACGAGCAGTACTTC.

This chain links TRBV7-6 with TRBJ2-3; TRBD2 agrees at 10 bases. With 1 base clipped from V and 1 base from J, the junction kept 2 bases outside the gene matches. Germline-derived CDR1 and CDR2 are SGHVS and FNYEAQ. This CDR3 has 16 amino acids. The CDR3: CASSLGTSGGTDTQYF. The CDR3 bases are TGTGCCAGCAGCTTAGGGACTAGCGGAGGCACAGATACGCAGTATTTT. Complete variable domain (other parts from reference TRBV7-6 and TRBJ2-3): GAGVSQSPRYKVTKRGQDVALRCDPISGHVSLYWYRQALGQGPEFLTYFNYEAQQDKSGLPNDRFSAERPEGSISTLTIQRTEQRDSAMYRCASSLGTSGGTDTQYFGPGTRLTVL.

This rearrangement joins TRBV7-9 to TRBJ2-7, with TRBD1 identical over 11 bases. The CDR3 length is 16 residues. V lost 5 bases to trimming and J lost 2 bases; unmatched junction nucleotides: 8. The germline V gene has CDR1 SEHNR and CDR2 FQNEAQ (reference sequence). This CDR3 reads CASSPGQGARPYEQYF. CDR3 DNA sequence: TGTGCCAGCAGCCCAGGACAGGGGGCGAGACCCTACGAGCAGTACTTC.

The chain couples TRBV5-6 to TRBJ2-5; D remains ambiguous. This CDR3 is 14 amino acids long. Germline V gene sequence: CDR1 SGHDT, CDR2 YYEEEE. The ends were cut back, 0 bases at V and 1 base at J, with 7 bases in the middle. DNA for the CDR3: TGTGCCAGCAGCTTGGAGGCTAGCCAAGAGACCCAGTACTTC. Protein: CASSLEASQETQYF.

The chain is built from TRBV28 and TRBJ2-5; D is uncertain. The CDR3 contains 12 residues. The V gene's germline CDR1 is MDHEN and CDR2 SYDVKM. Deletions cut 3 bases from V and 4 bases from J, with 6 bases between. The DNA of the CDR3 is TGTGCCAGCAGTTTGCCGGGAGAGACCCAGTACTTC. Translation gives CASSLPGETQYF.

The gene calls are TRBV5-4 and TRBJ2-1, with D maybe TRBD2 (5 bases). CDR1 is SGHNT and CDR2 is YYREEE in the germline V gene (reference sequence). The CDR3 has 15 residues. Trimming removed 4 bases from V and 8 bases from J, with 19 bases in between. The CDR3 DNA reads TGTGCCAGCAGCCTCTCTGGGAGCCTGGGTGATGAGCAGTTCTTC. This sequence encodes CASSLSGSLGDEQFF.

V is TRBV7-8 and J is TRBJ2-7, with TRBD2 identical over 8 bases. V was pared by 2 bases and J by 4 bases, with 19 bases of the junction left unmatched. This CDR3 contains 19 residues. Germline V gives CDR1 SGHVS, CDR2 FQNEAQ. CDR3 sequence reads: CASSLFWLYSGGRGYEQYF. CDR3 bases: TGTGCCAGCAGCTTATTCTGGCTATACTCGGGAGGGAGGGGTTACGAGCAGTACTTC.

CDR3 bases: TGTGCCAGCAGCTTAGCGCCAGGGGATAACTACGAGCAGTACTTC. Translating gives CASSLAPGDNYEQYF. The V gene is TRBV7-8, the J gene TRBJ2-7, with D possibly TRBD1 on 6 matching bases. Looked up from germline, CDR1 is SGHVS and CDR2 is FQNEAQ. Trimming pared 0 bases from V and 3 bases from J, leaving 12 bases between. The CDR3 length is 15 residues. The variable domain in full, with the rest retrieved from reference TRBV7-8 and TRBJ2-7, is GAGVSQSPRYKVAKRGQDVALRCDPISGHVSLFWYQQALGQGPEFLTYFQNEAQLDKSGLPSDRFFAERPEGSVSTLKIQRTQQEDSAVYLCASSLAPGDNYEQYFGPGTRLTVT.

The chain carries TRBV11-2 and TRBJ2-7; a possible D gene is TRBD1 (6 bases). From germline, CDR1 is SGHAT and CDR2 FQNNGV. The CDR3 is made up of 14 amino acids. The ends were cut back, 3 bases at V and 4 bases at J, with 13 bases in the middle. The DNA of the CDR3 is TGTGCCAGCAGCTTCTGGGACACAGGATACGAGCAGTACTTC. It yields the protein CASSFWDTGYEQYF.

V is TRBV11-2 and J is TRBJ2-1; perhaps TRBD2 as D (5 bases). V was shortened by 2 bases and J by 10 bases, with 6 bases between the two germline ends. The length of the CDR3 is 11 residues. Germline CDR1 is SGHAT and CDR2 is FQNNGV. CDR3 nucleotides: TGTGCCAGCAGCTTATCGGGGGAGCAGTTCTTC. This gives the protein CASSLSGEQFF.

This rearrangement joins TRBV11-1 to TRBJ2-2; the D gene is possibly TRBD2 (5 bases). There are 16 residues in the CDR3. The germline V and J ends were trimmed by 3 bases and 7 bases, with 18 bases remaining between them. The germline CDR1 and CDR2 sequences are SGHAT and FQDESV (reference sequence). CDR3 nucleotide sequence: TGTGCCAGCAGCTTTGTCGGGGATCCCGGGGTCGGGGAGCTGTTTTTT. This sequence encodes CASSFVGDPGVGELFF.

The CDR3 sequence is CASSQDWRGGFYEQFF. The CDR3 bases are TGTGCCAGCAGCCAAGATTGGCGGGGGGGCTTCTATGAGCAGTTCTTC. This rearrangement joins TRBV14 to TRBJ2-1; 9 bases are a match to TRBD2. With V trimmed by 0 bases and J by 8 bases, 8 bases remained unmatched. Germline V lookup: CDR1 SGHDN, CDR2 FVKESK. CDR3 length: 16 amino acids.

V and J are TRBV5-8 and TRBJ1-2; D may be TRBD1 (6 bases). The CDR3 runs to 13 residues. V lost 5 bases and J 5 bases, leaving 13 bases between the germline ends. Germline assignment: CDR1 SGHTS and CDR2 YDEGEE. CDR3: CASRTGLGYGYTF. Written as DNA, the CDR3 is TGTGCCAGCAGGACAGGACTAGGATATGGCTACACCTTC. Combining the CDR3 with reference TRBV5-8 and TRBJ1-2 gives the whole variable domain EAGVTQSPTHLIKTRGQQATLRCSPISGHTSVYWYQQALGLGLQFLLWYDEGEERNRGNFPPRFSGRQFPNYSSELNVNALELEDSALYLCASRTGLGYGYTFGSGTRLTVV.

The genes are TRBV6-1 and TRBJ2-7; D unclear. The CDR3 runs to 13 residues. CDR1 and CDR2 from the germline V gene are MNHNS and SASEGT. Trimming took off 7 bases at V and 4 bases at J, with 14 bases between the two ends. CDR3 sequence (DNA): TGTGCCAGCAAGCAACGTATACTATACGAGCAGTACTTC. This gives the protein CASKQRILYEQYF.

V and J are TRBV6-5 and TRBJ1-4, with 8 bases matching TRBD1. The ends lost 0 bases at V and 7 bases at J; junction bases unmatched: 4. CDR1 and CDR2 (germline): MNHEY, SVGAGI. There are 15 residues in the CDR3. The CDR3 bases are TGTGCCAGCAGTTACTCGATGACAGGGGTTGAAAAACTGTTTTTT. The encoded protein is CASSYSMTGVEKLFF.

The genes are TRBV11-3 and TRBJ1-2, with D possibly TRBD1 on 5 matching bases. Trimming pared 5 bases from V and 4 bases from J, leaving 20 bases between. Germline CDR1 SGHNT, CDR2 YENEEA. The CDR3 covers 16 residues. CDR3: CASSNDWGRGGYGYTF. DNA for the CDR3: TGTGCCAGCAGCAACGATTGGGGGAGGGGAGGCTATGGCTACACCTTC.

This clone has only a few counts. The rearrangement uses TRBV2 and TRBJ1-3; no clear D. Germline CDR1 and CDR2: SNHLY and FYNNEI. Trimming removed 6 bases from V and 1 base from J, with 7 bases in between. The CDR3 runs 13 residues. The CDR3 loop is CASSPNSGNTIYF. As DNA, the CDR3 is TGTGCCAGCAGCCCAAATTCTGGAAACACCATATATTTT.

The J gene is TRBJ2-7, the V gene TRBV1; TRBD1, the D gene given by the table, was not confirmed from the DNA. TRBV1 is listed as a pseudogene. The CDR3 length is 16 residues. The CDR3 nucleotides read TGCACCAGCAGCCAAGTGGCGGACAGGGGACCCTACGAGCAGTACTTC. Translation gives CTSSQVADRGPYEQYF.

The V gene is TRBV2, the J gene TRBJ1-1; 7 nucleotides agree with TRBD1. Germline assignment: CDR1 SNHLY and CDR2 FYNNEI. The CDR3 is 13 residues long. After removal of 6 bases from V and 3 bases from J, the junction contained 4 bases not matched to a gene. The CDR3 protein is CASRGDSYTEAFF. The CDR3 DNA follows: TGTGCCAGCAGGGGGGACAGCTACACTGAAGCTTTCTTT.

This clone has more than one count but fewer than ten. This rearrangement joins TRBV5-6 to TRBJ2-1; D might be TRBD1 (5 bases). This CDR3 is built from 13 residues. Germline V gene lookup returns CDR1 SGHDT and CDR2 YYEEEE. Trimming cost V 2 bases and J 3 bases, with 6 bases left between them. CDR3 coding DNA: TGTGCCAGCAGCTTACAGGTCTACAATGAGCAGTTCTTC. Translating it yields CASSLQVYNEQFF.

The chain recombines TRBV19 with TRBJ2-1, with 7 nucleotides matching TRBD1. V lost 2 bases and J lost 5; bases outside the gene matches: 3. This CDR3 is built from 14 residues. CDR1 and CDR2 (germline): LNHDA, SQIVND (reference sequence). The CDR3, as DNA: TGTGCCAGTAGTATAAGCGGACAGGACAATGAGCAGTTCTTC. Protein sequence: CASSISGQDNEQFF.

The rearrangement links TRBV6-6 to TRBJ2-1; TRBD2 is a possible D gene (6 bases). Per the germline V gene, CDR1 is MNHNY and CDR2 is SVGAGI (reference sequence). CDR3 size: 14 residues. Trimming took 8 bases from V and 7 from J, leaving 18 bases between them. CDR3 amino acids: CASWIPGAGNEQFF. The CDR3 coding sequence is TGTGCCAGCTGGATCCCGGGAGCTGGAAATGAGCAGTTCTTC.